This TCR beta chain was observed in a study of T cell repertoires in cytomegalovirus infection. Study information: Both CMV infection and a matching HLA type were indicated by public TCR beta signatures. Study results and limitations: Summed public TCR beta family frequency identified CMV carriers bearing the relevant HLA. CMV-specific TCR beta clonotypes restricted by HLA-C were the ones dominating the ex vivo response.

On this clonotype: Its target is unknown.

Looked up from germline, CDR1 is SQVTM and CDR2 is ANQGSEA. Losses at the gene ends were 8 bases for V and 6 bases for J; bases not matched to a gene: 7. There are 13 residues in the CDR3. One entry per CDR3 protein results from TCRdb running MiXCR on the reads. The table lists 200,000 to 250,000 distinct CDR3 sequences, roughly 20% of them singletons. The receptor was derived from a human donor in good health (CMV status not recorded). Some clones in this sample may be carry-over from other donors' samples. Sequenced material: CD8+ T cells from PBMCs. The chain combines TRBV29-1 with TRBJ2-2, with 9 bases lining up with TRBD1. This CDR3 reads CSSTTGGSGELFF. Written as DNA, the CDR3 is TGCAGCTCAACAACAGGGGGCTCCGGGGAGCTGTTTTTT.